Described below is a single TCR beta chain sequence and its context. CDR3 length: 16 amino acids. With 1 base clipped from V and 4 bases from J, the junction kept 6 bases outside the gene matches. Germline V gene lookup returns CDR1 SGHAT and CDR2 FQNNGV. The data stem from a study of blood T cell repertoires in COVID-19. About the study: From T cells, B-cell-depleted T cells, or PBMCs came the material, which was cDNA or gDNA.

Under the authors' procedure: Estimates of nucleated cell counts were drawn from the amplification of reference gene primers. Profiling relied on immunoSEQ multiplex PCR, and the TCRdb table lists in-frame clones only, not all of them. V and J calls and clone size are copied from that table; D and trimming were computed from the DNA. Here the sample spans about 160,000 clones, roughly 78% being singletons. This rearrangement joins TRBV11-2 to TRBJ2-1; 8 nucleotides line up with TRBD2. Sequenced sample: peripheral blood. This TCR was recovered from a woman aged 55-69 years with COVID-19, enrolled during active disease. For the CDR3, the DNA is TGTGCCAGCAGCTTAGCTGCGGGGGGCCCATACAATGAGCAGTTCTTC. It encodes CASSLAAGGPYNEQFF.